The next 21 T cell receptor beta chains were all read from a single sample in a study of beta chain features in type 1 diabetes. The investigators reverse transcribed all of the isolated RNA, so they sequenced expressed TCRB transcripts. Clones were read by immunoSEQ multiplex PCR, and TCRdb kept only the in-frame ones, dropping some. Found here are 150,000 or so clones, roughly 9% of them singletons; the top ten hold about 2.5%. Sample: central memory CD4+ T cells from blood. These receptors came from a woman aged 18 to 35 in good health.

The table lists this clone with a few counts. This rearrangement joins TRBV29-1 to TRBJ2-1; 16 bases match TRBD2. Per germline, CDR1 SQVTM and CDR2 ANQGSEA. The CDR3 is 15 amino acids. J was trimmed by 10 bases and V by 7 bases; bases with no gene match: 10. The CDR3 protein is CSAPGLAGGPREQFF. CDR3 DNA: TGCAGCGCCCCGGGACTAGCGGGGGGGCCACGAGAGCAGTTCTTC.

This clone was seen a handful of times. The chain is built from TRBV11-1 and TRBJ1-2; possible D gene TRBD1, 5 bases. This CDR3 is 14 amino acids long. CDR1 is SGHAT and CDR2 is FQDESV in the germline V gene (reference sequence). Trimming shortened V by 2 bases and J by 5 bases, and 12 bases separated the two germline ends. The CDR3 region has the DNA TGTGCCAGCAGCTTAACGCAGGGTGCTTATGGCTACACCTTC. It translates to CASSLTQGAYGYTF.

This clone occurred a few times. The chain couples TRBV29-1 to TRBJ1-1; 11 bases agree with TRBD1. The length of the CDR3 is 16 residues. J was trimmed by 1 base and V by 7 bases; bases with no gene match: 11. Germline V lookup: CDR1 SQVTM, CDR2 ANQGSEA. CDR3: CSARAFGTGGNTEAFF. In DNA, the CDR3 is TGCAGCGCCCGAGCTTTCGGGACAGGGGGGAACACTGAAGCTTTCTTT. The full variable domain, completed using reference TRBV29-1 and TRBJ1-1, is SAVISQKPSRDICQRGTSLTIQCQVDSQVTMMFWYRQQPGQSLTLIATANQGSEATYESGFVIDKFPISRPNLTFSTLTVSNMSPEDSSIYLCSARAFGTGGNTEAFFGQGTRLTVV.

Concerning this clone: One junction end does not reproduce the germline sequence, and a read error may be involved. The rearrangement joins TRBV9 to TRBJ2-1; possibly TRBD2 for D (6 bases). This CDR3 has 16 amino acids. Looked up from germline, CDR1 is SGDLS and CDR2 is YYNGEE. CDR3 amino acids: CASSPKTRGANNEKFF. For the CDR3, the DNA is TGTGCCAGCAGCCCGAAAACTCGCGGGGCGAACAATGAGAAGTTCTTC.

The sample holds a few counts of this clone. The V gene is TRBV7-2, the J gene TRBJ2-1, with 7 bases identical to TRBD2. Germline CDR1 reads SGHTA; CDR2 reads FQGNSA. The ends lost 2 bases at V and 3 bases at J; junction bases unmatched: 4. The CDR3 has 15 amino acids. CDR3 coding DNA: TGTGCCAGCAGCTTATTGCGGGGGAACTACAATGAGCAGTTCTTC. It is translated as CASSLLRGNYNEQFF.

The CDR3 here is CASSVTEGYTF. CDR3 in DNA: TGTGCCAGCAGCGTAACAGAGGGCTACACCTTC. The rearrangement joins TRBV5-4 to TRBJ1-2; no clear D gene. The V and J ends lost 4 bases and 8 bases respectively, with 9 bases between them. The CDR3 has 11 amino acids. CDR1 SGHNT and CDR2 YYREEE come from the germline V gene (reference sequence).

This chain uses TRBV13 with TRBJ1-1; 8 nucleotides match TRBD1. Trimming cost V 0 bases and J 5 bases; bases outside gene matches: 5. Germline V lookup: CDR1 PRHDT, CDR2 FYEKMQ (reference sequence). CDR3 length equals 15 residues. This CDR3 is CASSLGDRGGTEAFF. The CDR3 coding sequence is TGTGCCAGCAGCTTAGGAGACAGGGGCGGAACTGAAGCTTTCTTT.

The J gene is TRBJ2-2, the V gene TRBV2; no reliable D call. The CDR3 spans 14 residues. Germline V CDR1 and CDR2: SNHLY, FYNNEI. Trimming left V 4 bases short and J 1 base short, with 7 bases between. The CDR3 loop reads CASSAGMNTGELFF. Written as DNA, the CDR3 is TGTGCCAGCAGTGCAGGAATGAACACCGGGGAGCTGTTTTTT.

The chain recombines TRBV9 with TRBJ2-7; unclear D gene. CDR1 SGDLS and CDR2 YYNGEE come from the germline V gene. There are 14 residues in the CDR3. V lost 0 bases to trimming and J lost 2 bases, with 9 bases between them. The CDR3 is CASSVGGGTYEQYF. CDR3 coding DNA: TGTGCCAGCAGCGTAGGTGGCGGAACCTACGAGCAGTACTTC.

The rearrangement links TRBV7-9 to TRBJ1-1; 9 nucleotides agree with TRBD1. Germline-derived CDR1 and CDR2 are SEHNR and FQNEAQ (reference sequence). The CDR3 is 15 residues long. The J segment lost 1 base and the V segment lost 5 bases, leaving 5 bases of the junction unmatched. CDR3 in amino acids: CASSPRGQGNTEAFF. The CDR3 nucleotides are TGTGCCAGCAGCCCCCGGGGACAGGGGAACACTGAAGCTTTCTTT.

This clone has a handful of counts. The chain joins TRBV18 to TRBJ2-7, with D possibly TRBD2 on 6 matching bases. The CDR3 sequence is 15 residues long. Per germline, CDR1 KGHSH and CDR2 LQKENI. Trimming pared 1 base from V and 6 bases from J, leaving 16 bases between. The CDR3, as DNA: TGTGCCAGCTCACCACAAGGGCGGGAAAGGAGCGAGCAGTACTTC. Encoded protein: CASSPQGRERSEQYF. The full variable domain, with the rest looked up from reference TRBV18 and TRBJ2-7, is NAGVMQNPRHLVRRRGQEARLRCSPMKGHSHVYWYRQLPEEGLKFMVYLQKENIIDESGMPKERFSAEFPKEGPSILRIQQVVRGDSAAYFCASSPQGRERSEQYFGPGTRLTVT.

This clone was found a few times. CDR3 bases: TGTGCCAGCAGTGAAGGAAAGGGGTGGGACACTGAAGCTTTCTTT. This sequence encodes CASSEGKGWDTEAFF. V and J are TRBV25-1 and TRBJ1-1, with D maybe TRBD1 (5 bases). Trimming cost V 2 bases and J 3 bases, with 13 bases left between them. Germline V gene data show CDR1 as MGHDK and CDR2 as SYGVNS. This CDR3 is 15 amino acids long.

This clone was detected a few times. CDR3 region: CASSPRAGEEQYF. The CDR3 bases are TGTGCCAGCAGCCCTCGGGCGGGGGAGGAGCAGTACTTC. This chain uses TRBV11-2 with TRBJ2-7; the match to TRBD2 covers 7 bases. With V trimmed by 5 bases and J by 7 bases, 8 bases remained unmatched. The CDR3 covers 13 residues. Germline V gene sequence: CDR1 SGHAT, CDR2 FQNNGV.

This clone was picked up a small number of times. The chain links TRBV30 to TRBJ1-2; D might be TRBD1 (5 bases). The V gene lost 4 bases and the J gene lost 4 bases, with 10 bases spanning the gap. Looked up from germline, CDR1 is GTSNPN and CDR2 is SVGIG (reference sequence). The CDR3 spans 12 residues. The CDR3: CAWIITGYGYTF. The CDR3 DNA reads TGTGCCTGGATTATTACAGGCTATGGCTACACCTTC.

CDR3 sequence: CAWSGKAANNYGYTF. CDR3 DNA sequence: TGTGCCTGGAGTGGGAAAGCGGCTAATAACTATGGCTACACCTTC. J is TRBJ1-2 and V is TRBV30; D ambiguous. This CDR3 region has 15 residues. Germline V CDR1 and CDR2: GTSNPN, SVGIG (reference sequence). V lost 1 base, J lost 1 base, and 13 bases lay in between.

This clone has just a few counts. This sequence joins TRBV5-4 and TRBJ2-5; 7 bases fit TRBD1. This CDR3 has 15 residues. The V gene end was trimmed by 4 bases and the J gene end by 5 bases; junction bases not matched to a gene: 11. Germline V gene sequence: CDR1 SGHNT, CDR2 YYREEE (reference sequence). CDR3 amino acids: CASSADRAPRETQYF. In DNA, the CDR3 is TGTGCCAGCAGCGCCGACAGGGCGCCGAGGGAGACCCAGTACTTC.

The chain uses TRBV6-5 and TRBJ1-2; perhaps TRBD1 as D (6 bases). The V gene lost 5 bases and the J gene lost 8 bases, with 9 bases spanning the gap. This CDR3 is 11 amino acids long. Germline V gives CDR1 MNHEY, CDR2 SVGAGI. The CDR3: CASSDRHGYTF. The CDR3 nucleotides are TGTGCCAGCAGTGACAGGCACGGCTACACCTTC.

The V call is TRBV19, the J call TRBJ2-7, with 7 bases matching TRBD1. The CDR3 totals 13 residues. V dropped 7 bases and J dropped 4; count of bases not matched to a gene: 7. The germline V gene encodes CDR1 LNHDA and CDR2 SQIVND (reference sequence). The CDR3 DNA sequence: TGTGCCAGTAACGAGGGGGCGAGGTACGAGCAGTACTTC. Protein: CASNEGARYEQYF.

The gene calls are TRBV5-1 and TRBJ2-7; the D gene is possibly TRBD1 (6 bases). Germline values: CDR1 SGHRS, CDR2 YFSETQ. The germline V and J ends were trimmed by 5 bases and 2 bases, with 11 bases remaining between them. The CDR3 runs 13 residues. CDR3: CASSVQGAYEQYF. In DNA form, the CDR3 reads TGCGCCAGCAGTGTACAGGGAGCCTACGAGCAGTACTTC.

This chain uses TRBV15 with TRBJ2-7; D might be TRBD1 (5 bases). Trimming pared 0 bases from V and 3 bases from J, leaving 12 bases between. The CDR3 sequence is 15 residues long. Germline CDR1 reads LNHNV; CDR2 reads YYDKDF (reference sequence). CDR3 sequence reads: CATSRDIGRVYEQYF. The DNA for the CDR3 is TGTGCCACCAGCAGAGATATCGGCAGGGTCTACGAGCAGTACTTC.

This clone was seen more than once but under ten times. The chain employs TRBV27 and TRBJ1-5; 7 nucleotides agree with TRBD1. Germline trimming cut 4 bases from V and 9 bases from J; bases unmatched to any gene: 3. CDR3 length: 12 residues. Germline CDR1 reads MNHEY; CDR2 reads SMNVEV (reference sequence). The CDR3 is CASSSGGLPQHF. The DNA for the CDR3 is TGTGCCAGCAGTTCAGGGGGACTGCCCCAGCATTTT.